This is a list of T cell receptor beta chains from one sample in a study of cytomegalovirus exposure and HLA in healthy donors. The protocol was immunoSEQ multiplex PCR, while the TCRdb copy is restricted to in-frame clones and leaves out a portion. The sample yields 110,000 or so clones, roughly four fifths seen once. Sample: PBMCs. These receptors originate from a woman aged 18 to 35 in good health and CMV-seronegative. Each CDR3 is given with its conserved first and last residue. Fields, in order: D gene, clone size, CDR3 length, V gene, J gene, CDR3 protein, CDR3 DNA. A D gene is named only where the DNA matches it firmly. Some rows mark clone size as missing; the rest say once, few, many or name a class of expanded clone.

>-|-|15|TRBV2|TRBJ2-1
CASKGPWDKYNEQFF
TGTGCCAGCAAGGGCCCCTGGGACAAATACAATGAGCAGTTCTTC
>-|once|14|TRBV6-5|TRBJ1-5
CASSYSFKNQPQHF
TGTGCCAGCAGTTACTCCTTTAAAAATCAGCCCCAGCATTTT
>TRBD1|-|15|TRBV6-1|TRBJ2-3
CASSEDGTGADTQYF
TGTGCCAGCAGTGAAGACGGGACAGGGGCAGATACGCAGTATTTT
>TRBD1|-|18|TRBV25-1|TRBJ2-4
CASSEGDLGQGARNIQYF
TGTGCCAGCAGTGAAGGGGACCTAGGACAGGGGGCGAGGAACATTCAGTACTTC
>TRBD1|-|14|TRBV6-5|TRBJ1-4
CASARTGPNEKLFF
TGTGCCAGCGCCCGGACAGGCCCTAATGAAAAACTGTTTTTT
>-|few|14|TRBV29-1|TRBJ2-3
CSVGGLSSTDTQYF
TGCAGCGTTGGGGGACTGTCTAGCACAGATACGCAGTATTTT
>TRBD1|-|14|TRBV6-5|TRBJ1-1
CASSYFGTAFEAFF
TGTGCCAGCAGTTACTTCGGGACAGCCTTTGAAGCTTTCTTT
>-|once|14|TRBV25-1|TRBJ2-5
CASELTDVQETQYF
TGTGCCAGCGAGTTGACAGACGTCCAAGAGACCCAGTACTTC
>TRBD1|-|15|TRBV5-4|TRBJ1-2
CASRATGQGVYGYTF
TGTGCCAGCAGGGCCACGGGACAGGGGGTGTATGGCTACACCTTC
>-|-|14|TRBV11-3|TRBJ1-1
CASSGGVWDTEAFF
TGTGCCAGCAGCGGGGGGGTATGGGACACTGAAGCTTTCTTT
>-|-|14|TRBV7-2|TRBJ2-5
CASSLDPRQETQYF
TGTGCCAGCAGCTTAGACCCCAGGCAAGAGACCCAGTACTTC
>-|-|13|TRBV5-4|TRBJ1-1
CASSRNRNTEAFF
TGTGCCAGCAGCCGTAATCGGAACACTGAAGCTTTCTTT
>-|-|12|TRBV6-6|TRBJ2-5
CASSKGMETQYF
TGTGCCAGCAGTAAGGGGATGGAGACCCAGTACTTC
>-|-|14|TRBV11-3|TRBJ2-2
CASSLGVGAGELFF
TGTGCCAGCAGCTTAGGGGTAGGGGCCGGGGAGCTGTTTTTT
>-|-|12|TRBV30|TRBJ1-2
CAWSGISYGYTF
TGTGCCTGGAGTGGTATCTCCTATGGCTACACCTTC
>TRBD1|once|13|TRBV28|TRBJ1-2
CASGTAANYGYTF
TGTGCCAGCGGGACAGCCGCTAACTATGGCTACACCTTC
>-|-|15|TRBV7-2|TRBJ1-3
CASSLGGGPGNTIYF
TGTGCCAGCAGCTTAGGCGGGGGGCCAGGAAACACCATATATTTT
>-|-|16|TRBV9|TRBJ2-3
CASSSVGPGSTDTQYF
TGTGCCAGCAGCTCCGTCGGTCCGGGAAGCACAGATACGCAGTATTTT
>TRBD2|-|16|TRBV6-6|TRBJ2-3
CATGLAGETSTDTQYF
TGTGCCACGGGACTAGCGGGGGAAACTAGCACAGATACGCAGTATTTT
>-|-|14|TRBV29-1|TRBJ1-4
CSVARAGSFEKLFF
TGCAGCGTTGCACGCGCGGGTTCCTTCGAAAAACTGTTTTTT
>-|-|13|TRBV21-1|TRBJ2-4
CASSRDYRHIQYF
TGTGCCAGCAGCCGGGACTATAGACACATTCAGTACTTC
>-|-|13|TRBV28|TRBJ1-1
CASRVIGEAGAFF
TGTGCCAGCCGCGTGATTGGGGAGGCAGGAGCTTTCTTT
>-|-|12|TRBV25-1|TRBJ2-3
CASSESSDTQYF
TGTGCCAGCAGTGAATCCTCGGATACGCAGTATTTT
>-|-|13|TRBV2|TRBJ1-2
CASSERSNYGYTF
TGTGCCAGCAGTGAACGGTCTAACTATGGCTACACCTTC
>TRBD1|-|18|TRBV9|TRBJ2-4
CASSSRSGQGLPKNIQYF
TGTGCCAGCAGCTCGCGGAGCGGACAGGGATTACCCAAAAACATTCAGTACTTC
>-|-|16|TRBV14|TRBJ1-4
CASSQVSGVINEKLFF
TGTGCCAGCAGCCAAGTATCCGGGGTTATTAATGAAAAACTGTTTTTT
>-|-|15|TRBV4-1|TRBJ1-1
CASSQVEGLNTEAFF
TGCGCCAGCAGCCAAGTGGAGGGACTGAACACTGAAGCTTTCTTT
>TRBD1|-|14|TRBV5-1|TRBJ1-4
CASSLVGTEEKLFF
TGCGCCAGCAGCTTGGTAGGGACAGAGGAAAAACTGTTTTTT
>TRBD1|few|14|TRBV7-9|TRBJ1-4
CASSPGQGWEKLFF
TGTGCCAGCAGCCCGGGACAGGGGTGGGAAAAACTGTTTTTT
>-|-|13|TRBV6-1|TRBJ1-5
CASSDTGNQPQHF
TGTGCCAGCAGTGATACGGGAAATCAGCCCCAGCATTTT
>-|-|16|TRBV7-2|TRBJ2-1
CASSLVGGASYNEQFF
TGTGCCAGCAGCTTAGTAGGGGGGGCCTCCTACAATGAGCAGTTCTTC
>TRBD1|once|16|TRBV28|TRBJ1-2
CASSSPSGTAYYGYTF
TGTGCCAGCAGTTCCCCTTCCGGGACAGCTTACTATGGCTACACCTTC
>-|few|15|TRBV19|TRBJ2-5
CASSIGIGGRETQYF
TGTGCCAGTAGTATAGGTATCGGAGGGCGGGAGACCCAGTACTTC
>TRBD1|-|14|TRBV30|TRBJ1-5
CAWSGVTGGQPQHF
TGTGCCTGGAGTGGTGTGACAGGGGGTCAGCCCCAGCATTTT
>-|once|15|TRBV28|TRBJ1-1
CASSFLGEPNTEAFF
TGTGCCAGCAGTTTTCTCGGGGAGCCGAACACTGAAGCTTTCTTT
>TRBD1|once|17|TRBV13|TRBJ2-3
CASSLARGLYSTDTQYF
TGTGCCAGCAGCTTGGCTAGGGGGCTTTATAGCACAGATACGCAGTATTTT
>-|-|16|TRBV6-7|TRBJ1-2
CASSYRDPPCHYGYTF
TGTGCCAGCAGTTACAGAGATCCGCCTTGTCACTATGGCTACACCTTC
>-|-|14|TRBV29-1|TRBJ2-6
CSVLGGAGANVLTF
TGCAGCGTCCTTGGGGGCGCCGGGGCCAACGTCCTGACTTTC
>-|once|14|TRBV7-7|TRBJ2-2
CASSKDSLTGELFF
TGTGCCAGCAGCAAGGACAGTCTCACCGGGGAGCTGTTTTTT
>-|-|15|TRBV11-2|TRBJ2-7
CASSPGAVRSYEQYF
TGTGCCAGCAGTCCAGGGGCGGTCCGCTCCTACGAGCAGTACTTC
>TRBD1|few|14|TRBV5-1|TRBJ1-2
CASSSGQGAWGYTF
TGCGCCAGCAGCTCGGGACAGGGGGCTTGGGGCTACACCTTC
>TRBD2|-|19|TRBV6-1|TRBJ2-3
CASSELGTSGGLGTDTQYF
TGTGCCAGCAGTGAGCTGGGGACTAGCGGGGGGTTAGGCACAGATACGCAGTATTTT
>-|-|14|TRBV19|TRBJ1-5
CATNLKGYNQPQHF
TGTGCCACCAACTTGAAGGGGTACAATCAGCCCCAGCATTTT
>TRBD2|few|16|TRBV19|TRBJ2-1
CASSMGTSGASDEQFF
TGTGCCAGTAGTATGGGGACTAGCGGGGCGTCGGATGAGCAGTTCTTC
>-|-|14|TRBV18|TRBJ2-3
CASSPLGEVDTQYF
TGTGCCAGCTCACCACTAGGGGAGGTAGATACGCAGTATTTT
>-|-|18|TRBV7-2|TRBJ1-6
CASSLVGPLSSYNSPLHF
TGTGCCAGCAGCTTAGTTGGGCCTCTAAGCTCCTATAATTCACCCCTCCACTTT
>TRBD2|-|19|TRBV14|TRBJ2-2
CASSQGTSGDRTNTGELFF
TGTGCCAGCAGCCAAGGGACTAGCGGGGACAGAACGAACACCGGGGAGCTGTTTTTT
>TRBD1|few|19|TRBV28|TRBJ2-6
CASSSQGTVGPPGANVLTF
TGTGCCAGCAGTTCCCAAGGGACAGTGGGCCCCCCTGGGGCCAACGTCCTGACTTTC
>-|-|16|TRBV7-8|TRBJ1-2
CASSLGRVRMNYGYTF
TGTGCCAGCAGCTTAGGCCGGGTTCGTATGAACTATGGCTACACCTTC
>-|-|15|TRBV5-1|TRBJ1-1
CASSLSPMGSTEAFF
TGCGCCAGCAGCTTATCTCCAATGGGGAGCACTGAAGCTTTCTTT
>TRBD2|once|16|TRBV7-9|TRBJ2-1
CASSSTSGGLYNEQFF
TGTGCCAGCAGCTCGACTAGCGGGGGACTTTACAATGAGCAGTTCTTC
>-|-|13|TRBV29-1|TRBJ2-7
CSVGSGPAYEQYF
TGCAGCGTTGGGAGCGGGCCAGCCTACGAGCAGTACTTC